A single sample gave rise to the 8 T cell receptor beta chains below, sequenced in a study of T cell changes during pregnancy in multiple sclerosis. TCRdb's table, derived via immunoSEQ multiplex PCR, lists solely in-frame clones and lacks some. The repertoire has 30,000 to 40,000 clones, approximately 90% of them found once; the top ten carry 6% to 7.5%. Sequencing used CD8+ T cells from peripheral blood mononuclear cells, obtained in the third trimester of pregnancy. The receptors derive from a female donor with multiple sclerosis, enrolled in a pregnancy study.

In DNA form, the CDR3 reads TGTGCCAGCAGTGTAGCGGGGGGCCCTTACAATGAGCAGTTCTTC. Residues: CASSVAGGPYNEQFF. The chain uses TRBV27 and TRBJ2-1, with 10 positions matching TRBD2. J lost 4 bases, V lost 5 bases, and 5 bases had no gene match. This CDR3 comprises 15 residues. Germline lookup yields CDR1 MNHEY and CDR2 SMNVEV (reference sequence).

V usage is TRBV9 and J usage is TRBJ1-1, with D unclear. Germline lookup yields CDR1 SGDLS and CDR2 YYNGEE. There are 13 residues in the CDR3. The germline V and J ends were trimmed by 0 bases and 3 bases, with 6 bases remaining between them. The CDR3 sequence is CASSVGSYTEAFF. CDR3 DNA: TGTGCCAGCAGCGTAGGGAGTTACACTGAAGCTTTCTTT.

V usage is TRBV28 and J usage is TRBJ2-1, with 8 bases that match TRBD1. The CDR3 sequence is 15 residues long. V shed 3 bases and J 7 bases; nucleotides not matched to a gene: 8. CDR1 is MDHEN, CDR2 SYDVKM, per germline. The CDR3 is CASSFMTGVRNEQFF. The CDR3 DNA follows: TGTGCCAGCAGTTTCATGACAGGGGTGAGGAATGAGCAGTTCTTC.

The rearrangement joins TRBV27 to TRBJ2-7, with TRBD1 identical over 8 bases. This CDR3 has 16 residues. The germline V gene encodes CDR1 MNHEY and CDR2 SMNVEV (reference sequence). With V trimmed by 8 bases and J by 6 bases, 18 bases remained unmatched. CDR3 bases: TGTGCCAGCTCAATTACTTCTCGGACAGGGAGCGGCGAGCAGTACTTC. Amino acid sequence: CASSITSRTGSGEQYF.

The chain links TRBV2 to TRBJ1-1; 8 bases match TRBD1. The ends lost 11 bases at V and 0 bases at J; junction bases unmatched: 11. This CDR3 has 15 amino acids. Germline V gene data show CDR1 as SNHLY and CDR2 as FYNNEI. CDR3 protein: CASPPGGLMNTEAFF. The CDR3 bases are TGTGCCTCCCCGCCAGGGGGCCTAATGAACACTGAAGCTTTCTTT.

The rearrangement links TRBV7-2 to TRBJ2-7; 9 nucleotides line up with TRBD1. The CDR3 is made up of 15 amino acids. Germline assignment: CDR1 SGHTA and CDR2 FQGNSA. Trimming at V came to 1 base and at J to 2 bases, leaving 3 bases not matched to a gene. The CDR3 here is CASSLGGDRAYEQYF. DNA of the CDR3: TGTGCCAGCAGCTTAGGCGGGGACAGGGCCTACGAGCAGTACTTC. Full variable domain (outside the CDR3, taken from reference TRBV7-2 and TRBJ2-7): GAGVSQSPSNKVTEKGKDVELRCDPISGHTALYWYRQSLGQGLEFLIYFQGNSAPDKSGLPSDRFSAERTGGSVSTLTIQRTQQEDSAVYLCASSLGGDRAYEQYFGPGTRLTVT.

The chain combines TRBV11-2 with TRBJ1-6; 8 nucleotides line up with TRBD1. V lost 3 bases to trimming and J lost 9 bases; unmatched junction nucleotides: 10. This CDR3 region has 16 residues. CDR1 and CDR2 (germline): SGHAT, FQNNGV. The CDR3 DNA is TGTGCCAGCAGCTTTAACGGACAGGGTCCCCTTTCACCCCTCCACTTT. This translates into CASSFNGQGPLSPLHF.

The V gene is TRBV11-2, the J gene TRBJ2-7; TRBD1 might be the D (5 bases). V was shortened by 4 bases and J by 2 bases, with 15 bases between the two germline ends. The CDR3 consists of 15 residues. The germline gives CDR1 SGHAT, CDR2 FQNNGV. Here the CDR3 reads CASSSGAGDTYEQYF. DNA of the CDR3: TGTGCCAGCAGCTCTGGGGCCGGCGACACCTACGAGCAGTACTTC.